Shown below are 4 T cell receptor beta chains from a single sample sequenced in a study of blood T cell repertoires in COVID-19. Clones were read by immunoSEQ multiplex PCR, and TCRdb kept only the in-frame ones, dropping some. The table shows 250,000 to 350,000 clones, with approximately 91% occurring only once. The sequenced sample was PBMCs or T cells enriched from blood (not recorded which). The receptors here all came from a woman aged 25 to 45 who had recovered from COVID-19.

DNA of the CDR3: TGTGCCAGCACTAATGAAGGGCTAGCGGGGGTGGGTAATGAGCAGTTCTTC. It translates to CASTNEGLAGVGNEQFF. The chain uses TRBV2 and TRBJ2-1; 10 nucleotides agree with TRBD2. Losses at the gene ends were 7 bases for V and 7 bases for J; bases not matched to a gene: 16. The germline V gene has CDR1 SNHLY and CDR2 FYNNEI. This CDR3 spans 17 amino acids.

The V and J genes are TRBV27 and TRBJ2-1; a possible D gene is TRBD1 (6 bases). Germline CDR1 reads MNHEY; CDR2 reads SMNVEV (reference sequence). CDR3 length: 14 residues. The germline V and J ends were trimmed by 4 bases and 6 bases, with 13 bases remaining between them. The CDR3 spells CASSWGTRANEQFF. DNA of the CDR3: TGTGCCAGCAGTTGGGGGACAAGGGCCAATGAGCAGTTCTTC.

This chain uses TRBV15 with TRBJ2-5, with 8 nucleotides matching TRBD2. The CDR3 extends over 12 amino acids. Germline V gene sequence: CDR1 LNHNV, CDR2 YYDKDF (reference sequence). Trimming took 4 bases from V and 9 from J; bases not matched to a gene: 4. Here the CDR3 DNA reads TGTGCCACCAGCAACGGGGGGGTGGCCCAGTACTTC. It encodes CATSNGGVAQYF.

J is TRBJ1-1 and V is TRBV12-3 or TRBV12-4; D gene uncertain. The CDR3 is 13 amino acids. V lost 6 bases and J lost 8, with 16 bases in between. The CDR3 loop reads CASRRGGVREAFF. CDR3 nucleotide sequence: TGTGCCAGCAGGAGAGGCGGGGTTCGCGAAGCTTTCTTT.